This section outlines one T cell receptor beta chain sequence together with its context. The antigen is undetermined. Losses at the gene ends were 4 bases for V and 6 bases for J; bases not matched to a gene: 6. Germline CDR1 is MDHEN and CDR2 is SYDVKM. The CDR3 totals 14 residues. The authors made TCR beta cDNA from 500 to 600 ng total RNA with a constant-region primer. Slightly modified ARM-PCR with three nested multiplex PCR rounds yielded TCR beta libraries. Running approximately 10 cycles apiece, the first two PCR rounds relied on TRBV1-TRBV30 forward primers together with a C-beta reverse primer. TCRdb re-analysed the multiplex PCR reads in MiXCR, keeping a single row per CDR3 protein. This table has about 120,000 distinct CDR3 sequences, about two thirds appearing once. The data are from a study of tumor-infiltrating lymphocytes in primary liver carcinoma. Study information: Samples returned roughly 3.5 to 7.13 million productive TCRbeta reads each. Read depth did not differ significantly between tissue types. Study-wide points: It was in tumors, not blood, that the top-250-clone fraction was significantly higher (p = 0.039).

Without any cell sorting, 20-30 mg of bulk tissue yielded co-extracted RNA and DNA. Patients underwent resection of primary liver carcinoma. None of the patients had received treatment, and all had chronic HBV infection. The source is a woman aged 60-75 years with primary liver carcinoma and hepatitis B virus infection. V and J are TRBV28 and TRBJ2-7, with 10 nucleotides matching TRBD2. The sequencing sample was made of tumor-adjacent normal liver tissue. The CDR3 loop reads CASSSEAGGVEQYV. CDR3 sequence (DNA): TGTGCCAGCAGTTCGGAAGCGGGAGGGGTCGAGCAGTACGTC.